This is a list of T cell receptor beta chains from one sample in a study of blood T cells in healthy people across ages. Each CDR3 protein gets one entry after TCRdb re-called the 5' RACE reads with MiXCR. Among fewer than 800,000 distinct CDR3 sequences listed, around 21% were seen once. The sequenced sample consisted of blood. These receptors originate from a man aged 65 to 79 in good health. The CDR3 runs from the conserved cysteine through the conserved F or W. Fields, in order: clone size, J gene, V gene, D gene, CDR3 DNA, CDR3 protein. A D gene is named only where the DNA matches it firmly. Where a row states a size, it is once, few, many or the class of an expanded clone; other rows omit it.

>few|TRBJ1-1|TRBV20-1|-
TGCAGTGCGAACACGGGGCCGGAGGACGCTGAAGCTTTCTTT
CSANTGPEDAEAFF
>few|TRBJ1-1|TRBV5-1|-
TGCGCCAGCAGCCCATCCGGGCCTCTCACTGAAGCTTTCTTT
CASSPSGPLTEAFF
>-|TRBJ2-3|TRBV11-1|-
TGTGCCAGCAGCTTACGGGACTCTAAACAATATACGCAGTATTTT
CASSLRDSKQYTQYF
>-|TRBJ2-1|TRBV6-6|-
TGTGCCAGCAAGGACAGTGACAATGAGCAGTTCTTC
CASKDSDNEQFF
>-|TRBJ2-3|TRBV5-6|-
TGTGCCAGCAGCCGACCCGGCGTGAGCACAGATACGCAGTATTTT
CASSRPGVSTDTQYF
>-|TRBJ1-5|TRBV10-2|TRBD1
TGCGCCAGCACCGACAGGGCCCAGCAGCCCCAGCATTTT
CASTDRAQQPQHF
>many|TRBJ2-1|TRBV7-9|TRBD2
TGTGCCAGCAGCAATGAGCGGGAGGGCAGGAATGAGCAGTTCTTC
CASSNEREGRNEQFF
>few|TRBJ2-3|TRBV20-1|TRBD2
TGCAGTGCTAGAGACCCCCTAGCGGGGGAAGATACGCAGTATTTT
CSARDPLAGEDTQYF
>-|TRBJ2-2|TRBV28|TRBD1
TGTGCCAGCAGTTTCTCCCGGACAGGGACAAACACCGGGGAGCTGTTTTTT
CASSFSRTGTNTGELFF
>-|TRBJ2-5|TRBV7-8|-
TGTGCCAGCAGCTTAGAGCCTACGGAGACCCAGTACTTC
CASSLEPTETQYF
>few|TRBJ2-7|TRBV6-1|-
TGTGCCAGCACCCGGCAGACCTCCTACGAGCAGTACTTC
CASTRQTSYEQYF
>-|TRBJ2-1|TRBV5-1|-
TGCGCCAGCAGCTTGCCGACAGGCTTAATGAATGAGCAGTTCTTC
CASSLPTGLMNEQFF
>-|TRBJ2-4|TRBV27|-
TGTGCCAGCTCGTCGGCAGCCCTAGCCAAAAACATTCAGTACTTC
CASSSAALAKNIQYF
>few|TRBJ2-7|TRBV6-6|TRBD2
TGTGCCGGGGGACTAGCGGAATACGAGCAGTACTTC
CAGGLAEYEQYF
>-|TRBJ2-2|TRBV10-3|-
TGTGCCATCAGCGAGAAGTACTTACAGAACACCGGGGGGCTGTTTTTT
CAISEKYLQNTGGLFF
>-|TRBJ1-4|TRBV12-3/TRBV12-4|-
TGTGCCAGCAGTCTAGCGGGAAGACTGTTTTTT
CASSLAGRLFF
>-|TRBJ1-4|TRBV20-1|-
TGCAGTGCAAGCCTCGGCAGAAACGAAAAACTGTTTTTT
CSASLGRNEKLFF
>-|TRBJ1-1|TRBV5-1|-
TGCGCCAGCAGCTTGTTCCCCTTATTGGGGAACACTGAAGCTTTCTTT
CASSLFPLLGNTEAFF
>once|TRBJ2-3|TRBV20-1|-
TGCAGTGCAGACAACGGCGGTGATACGCAGTATTTT
CSADNGGDTQYF
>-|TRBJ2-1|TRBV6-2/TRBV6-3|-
TGTGCCAGCAGTTACATCGGAGGAATCAATGAGCAGTTCTTC
CASSYIGGINEQFF
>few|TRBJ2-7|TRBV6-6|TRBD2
TGTGCCAGCAGTCCACGGACTAGCGGCTACGAGCAGTACTTC
CASSPRTSGYEQYF
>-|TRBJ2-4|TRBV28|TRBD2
TGTGCCAGCAGGACTCCAGCGGGAGGTTCTGACATTCAGTACTTC
CASRTPAGGSDIQYF
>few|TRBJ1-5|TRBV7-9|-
TGTGCCAGCAGCCCGGACGGACCGTTGCAGCCCCAGCATTTT
CASSPDGPLQPQHF
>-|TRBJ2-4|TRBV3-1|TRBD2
TGTGCCAGCAGCCAGGCCCCGGGACTAGCGTCAAACATTCAGTACTTC
CASSQAPGLASNIQYF
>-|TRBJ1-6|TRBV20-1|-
TGCAGTGCTTGGACAGCCCAAGACTTTAATTCACCCCTCCACTTT
CSAWTAQDFNSPLHF
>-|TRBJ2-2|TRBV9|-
TGTGCCAGCAGCTCCGGGACTTCCTCGAACACCGGGGAGCTGTTTTTT
CASSSGTSSNTGELFF
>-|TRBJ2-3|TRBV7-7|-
TGTGCTAGCAGCTTAAGTTGGGGAGATACGCAGTATTTT
CASSLSWGDTQYF
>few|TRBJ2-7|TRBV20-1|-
TGCAGTGTCATCTTGGGGCGGGCCTACGAGCAGTACTTC
CSVILGRAYEQYF
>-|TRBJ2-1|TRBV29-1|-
TGCAGCGTTGAAGGTCAGACCGACCGAGCGTACAATGAGCAGTTCTTC
CSVEGQTDRAYNEQFF
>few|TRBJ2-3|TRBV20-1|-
TGCAGTGCTAGAGTATTCAGTGGCACAGATACGCAGTATTTT
CSARVFSGTDTQYF
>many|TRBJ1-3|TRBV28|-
TGTGCCAGCAGTTTGGGGGGCAGCTCTGGAAACACCATATATTTT
CASSLGGSSGNTIYF
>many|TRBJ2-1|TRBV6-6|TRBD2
TGTGCCAGCAGGCGACTAGCATCCTACAATGAGCAGTTCTTC
CASRRLASYNEQFF
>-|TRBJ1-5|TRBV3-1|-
TGTGCCAGCAGCCAGGGAAGGGTCAATCAGCCCCAGCATTTT
CASSQGRVNQPQHF
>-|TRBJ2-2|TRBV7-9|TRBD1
TGTGCCAGCAGCGCCGGACAGGGTTTCGGGGAGCTGTTTTTT
CASSAGQGFGELFF
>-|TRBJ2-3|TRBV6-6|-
TGTGCCAGCAGCTACCTTGCTAGCACAGATACGCAGTATTTT
CASSYLASTDTQYF
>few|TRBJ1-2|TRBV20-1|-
TGCAGTGTGACGGGGATCGCACTCTATGGCTACACCTTC
CSVTGIALYGYTF
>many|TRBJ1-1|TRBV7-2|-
TGTGCCAGCAGCTCCTTTTTTGCAGCGAACACTGAAGCTTTCTTT
CASSSFFAANTEAFF
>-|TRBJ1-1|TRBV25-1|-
TGTGCCAGCCGGGACGGAAGAGAAGCTTTCTTT
CASRDGREAFF
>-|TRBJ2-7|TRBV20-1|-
TGCAGTGCTAGTGGGTCAGGGACGGTAGCCTACGAGCAGTACTTC
CSASGSGTVAYEQYF
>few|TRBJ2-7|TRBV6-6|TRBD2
TGTGCCAGCAGTGATCGCGGGAGGCGCGTCCACGAGCAGTACTTC
CASSDRGRRVHEQYF
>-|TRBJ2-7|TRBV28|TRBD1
TGTGCCAGCAGTTTATGGAACTACAGGGGGGCCGAGCAGTACTTC
CASSLWNYRGAEQYF
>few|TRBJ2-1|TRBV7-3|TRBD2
TGTGCCAGCAGCTTAACTACGCGGGAGGGGATAGCTTACAATGAGCAGTTCTTC
CASSLTTREGIAYNEQFF
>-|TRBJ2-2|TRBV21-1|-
TGTGCCAGCAGCGCGCGAAGGTCCGGGACGGACAACACCGGGGAGCTGTTTTTT
CASSARRSGTDNTGELFF
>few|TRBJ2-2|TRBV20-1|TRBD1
TGCAGTGCAACCTACCCCGGGACAGGGTCCGGGGAGCTGTTTTTT
CSATYPGTGSGELFF
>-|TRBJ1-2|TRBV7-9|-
TGTGCCAGCAGCCGGACAGATCGGCCCTATGGCTACACCTTC
CASSRTDRPYGYTF
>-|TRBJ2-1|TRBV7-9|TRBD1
TGTGCCAGCATGGCCGGGACAGGGATGGATGAGCAGTTTTTC
CASMAGTGMDEQFF
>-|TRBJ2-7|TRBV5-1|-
TGCGCCAGCAGCATACAGATAAGCTCCTACGAGCAGTACTTC
CASSIQISSYEQYF
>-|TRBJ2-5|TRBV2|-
TGTGCCAGCAAAACAGAAGAGACCCAGTACTTC
CASKTEETQYF
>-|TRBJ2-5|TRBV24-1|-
TGTGCCACCAGTCCGGGAATAGGCGAGACCCAGTACTTC
CATSPGIGETQYF